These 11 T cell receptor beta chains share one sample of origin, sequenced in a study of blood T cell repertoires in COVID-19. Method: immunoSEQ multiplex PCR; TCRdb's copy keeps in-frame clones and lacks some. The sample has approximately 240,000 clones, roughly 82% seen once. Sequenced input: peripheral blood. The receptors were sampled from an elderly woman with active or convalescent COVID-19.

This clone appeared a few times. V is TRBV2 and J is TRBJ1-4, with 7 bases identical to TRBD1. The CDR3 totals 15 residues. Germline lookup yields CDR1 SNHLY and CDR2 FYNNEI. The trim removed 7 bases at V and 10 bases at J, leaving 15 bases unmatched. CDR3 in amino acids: CASISRDRQSGKLFF. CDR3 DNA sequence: TGTGCCAGCATCAGCCGGGACAGACAATCCGGAAAACTGTTTTTT.

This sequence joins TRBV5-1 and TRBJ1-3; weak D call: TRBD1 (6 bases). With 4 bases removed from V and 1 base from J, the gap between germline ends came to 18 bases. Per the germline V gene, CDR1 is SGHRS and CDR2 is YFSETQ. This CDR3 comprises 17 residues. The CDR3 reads CASSGLTGGASGNTIYF. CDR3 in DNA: TGCGCCAGCAGCGGGCTTACGGGGGGCGCGTCTGGAAACACCATATATTTT.

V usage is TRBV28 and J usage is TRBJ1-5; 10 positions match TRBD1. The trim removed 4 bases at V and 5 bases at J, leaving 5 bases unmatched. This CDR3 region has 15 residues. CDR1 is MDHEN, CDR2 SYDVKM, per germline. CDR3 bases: TGTGCCAGCAGTTCCGGTGGACAGGGGGATCAGCCCCAGCATTTT. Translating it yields CASSSGGQGDQPQHF.

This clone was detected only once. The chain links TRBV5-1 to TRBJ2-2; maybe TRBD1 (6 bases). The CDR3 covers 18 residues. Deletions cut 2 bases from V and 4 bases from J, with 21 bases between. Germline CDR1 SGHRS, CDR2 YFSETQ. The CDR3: CASSFSPEDRLSTGELFF. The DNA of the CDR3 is TGCGCCAGCAGCTTTTCCCCAGAGGACAGATTGTCCACCGGGGAGCTGTTTTTT.

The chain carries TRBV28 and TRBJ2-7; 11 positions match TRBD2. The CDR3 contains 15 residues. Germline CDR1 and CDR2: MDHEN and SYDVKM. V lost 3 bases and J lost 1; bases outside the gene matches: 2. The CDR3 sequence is CASSLGTSGSYEQYF. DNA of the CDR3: TGTGCCAGCAGTTTGGGGACTAGCGGATCCTACGAGCAGTACTTC.

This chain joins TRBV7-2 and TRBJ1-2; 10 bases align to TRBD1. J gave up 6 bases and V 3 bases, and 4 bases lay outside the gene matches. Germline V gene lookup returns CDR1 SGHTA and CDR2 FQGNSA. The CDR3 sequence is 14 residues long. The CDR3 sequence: CASSFRQGADGYTF. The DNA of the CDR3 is TGTGCCAGCAGCTTCCGACAGGGGGCTGATGGCTACACCTTC.

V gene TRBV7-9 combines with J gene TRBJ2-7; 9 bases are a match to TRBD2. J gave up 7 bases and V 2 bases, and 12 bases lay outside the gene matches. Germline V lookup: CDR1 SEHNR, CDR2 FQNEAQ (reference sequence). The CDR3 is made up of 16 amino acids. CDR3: CASSLLSLAGVGEQYF. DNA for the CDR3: TGTGCCAGCAGCTTATTGTCATTAGCGGGAGTAGGGGAGCAGTACTTC.

For the CDR3, the DNA is TGTGCCAGCAGTTTAGAACAGGGGCATGCTGGAAACACCATATATTTT. This translates into CASSLEQGHAGNTIYF. The V gene is TRBV28, the J gene TRBJ1-3, with 7 bases lining up with TRBD1. Germline V lookup: CDR1 MDHEN, CDR2 SYDVKM. V dropped 2 bases and J dropped 2; count of bases not matched to a gene: 6. The CDR3 runs 16 residues.

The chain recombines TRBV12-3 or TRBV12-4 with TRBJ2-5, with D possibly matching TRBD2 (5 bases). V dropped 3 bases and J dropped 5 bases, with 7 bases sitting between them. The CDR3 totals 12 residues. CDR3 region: CASSFKRETQYF. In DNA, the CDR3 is TGTGCCAGCAGTTTTAAGCGGGAGACCCAGTACTTC.

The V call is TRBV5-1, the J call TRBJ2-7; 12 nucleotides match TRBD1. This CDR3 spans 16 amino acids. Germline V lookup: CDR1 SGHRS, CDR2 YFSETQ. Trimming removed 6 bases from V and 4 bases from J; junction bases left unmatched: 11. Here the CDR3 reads CASTNIRDRGPYEQYF. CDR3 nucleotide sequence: TGCGCCAGCACCAACATCCGGGACAGGGGGCCTTACGAGCAGTACTTC.

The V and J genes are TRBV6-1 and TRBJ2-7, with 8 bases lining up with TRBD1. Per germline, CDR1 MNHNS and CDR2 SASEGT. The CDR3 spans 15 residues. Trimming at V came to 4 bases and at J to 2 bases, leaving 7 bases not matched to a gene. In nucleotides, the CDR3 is TGTGCCAGCAGTGCCGGGACAGGTTACACCTACGAGCAGTACTTC. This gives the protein CASSAGTGYTYEQYF.